What follows are 26 T cell receptor beta chains derived from one specimen sequenced in a study of neurological immune-mediated disorders (dated by TCRdb to about 2019). The receptor library was made with 5' RACE. The sequencer listed for this sample is Illumina HiSeq 2500. TCRdb passed the public sequencing reads through fastp at Q25 and MiXCR, retaining productive beta sequences. Each entry is one CDR3 protein sequence, shown with its most common DNA and genes. This sample has about 80,000 distinct CDR3 sequences in its table, and about 9.7% of those were observed once. About 1.8% of the sample rests with the top ten. The sequencing sample was made of PBMCs. The receptors were sampled from a man aged 50-59 years in good health.

This clonotype was picked up many times. The chain is built from TRBV9 and TRBJ2-3, with D maybe TRBD1 (6 bases). Germline values: CDR1 SGDLS, CDR2 YYNGEE. V was clipped by 5 bases and J by 3 bases, with 16 bases between them. This CDR3 has 15 amino acids. CDR3 protein: CASSRRDKWTDTQYF. As DNA, the CDR3 is TGTGCCAGCAGTCGCCGGGACAAATGGACAGATACGCAGTATTTT.

This clonotype has a count of ten or more. This chain joins TRBV5-1 and TRBJ1-4; D unclear. CDR3 length: 15 residues. V dropped 1 base and J dropped 0 bases, with 7 bases sitting between them. The germline V gene encodes CDR1 SGHRS and CDR2 YFSETQ. The CDR3 nucleotides read TGCGCCAGCAGCTTGTCCGGGCCAACTAATGAAAAACTGTTTTTT. Translated: CASSLSGPTNEKLFF.

This chain connects TRBV6-2 or TRBV6-3 to TRBJ2-1, with no clear D. The CDR3 runs 14 residues. Trimming took 0 bases from V and 4 from J, leaving 7 bases between them. Germline CDR1 MNHEY, CDR2 SVGEGT. CDR3 DNA: TGTGCCAGCAGTTACTCCAGAGTGTACAATGAGCAGTTCTTC. It is translated as CASSYSRVYNEQFF.

This chain links TRBV6-6 with TRBJ2-7; no firm D call. V was trimmed by 0 bases and J by 6 bases, leaving 9 bases between them. This CDR3 has 13 amino acids. The germline V gene encodes CDR1 MNHNY and CDR2 SVGAGI (reference sequence). Here the CDR3 DNA reads TGTGCCAGCAGTTACTCGGTGGGCTCCGAGCAGTACTTC. Amino acids: CASSYSVGSEQYF.

V gene TRBV5-1 combines with J gene TRBJ2-7, with TRBD2 as a possible D gene (6 bases). CDR1 and CDR2 (germline): SGHRS, YFSETQ. Trimming cost V 1 base and J 4 bases, with 30 bases left between them. The length of the CDR3 is 20 residues. This chain's CDR3 is CASSLRGGASPGKIGYEQYF. The CDR3 nucleotides read TGCGCCAGCAGCTTGCGCGGAGGGGCTTCACCAGGGAAGATTGGGTACGAGCAGTACTTC. Complete variable domain (other parts from reference TRBV5-1 and TRBJ2-7): KAGVTQTPRYLIKTRGQQVTLSCSPISGHRSVSWYQQTPGQGLQFLFEYFSETQRNKGNFPGRFSGRQFSNSRSEMNVSTLELGDSALYLCASSLRGGASPGKIGYEQYFGPGTRLTVT.

This clonotype was detected many times. The chain combines TRBV27 with TRBJ1-6, with TRBD1 matching 9 bases. Germline V gene sequence: CDR1 MNHEY, CDR2 SMNVEV (reference sequence). Unmatched junction bases numbered 12, after V lost 3 bases and J lost 9 bases. The CDR3 consists of 17 residues. Here the CDR3 reads CASSFSTGGKKGSPLHF. CDR3 nucleotides: TGTGCCAGCAGTTTCTCAACAGGGGGCAAAAAGGGTTCACCCCTCCACTTT.

This clonotype was recorded many times. The V and J genes are TRBV7-2 and TRBJ2-3, with D possibly matching TRBD1 (6 bases). The V end was cut by 1 base, the J end by 6 bases, with 17 bases between. The CDR3 length is 16 residues. Germline values: CDR1 SGHTA, CDR2 FQGNSA. This chain's CDR3 is CASSLDSGVSSDTQYF. For the CDR3, the DNA is TGTGCCAGCAGCTTAGATTCAGGGGTGTCATCGGATACGCAGTATTTT.

This clonotype was detected ten times or more. The V gene is TRBV15, the J gene TRBJ1-4; TRBD1 matches at 7 bases. Germline CDR1 LNHNV, CDR2 YYDKDF (reference sequence). This CDR3 spans 16 amino acids. V shed 3 bases and J 2 bases; nucleotides not matched to a gene: 6. The CDR3 protein is CATSRDPGQTNEKLFF. The CDR3 DNA follows: TGTGCCACCAGCAGGGATCCGGGACAGACTAATGAAAAACTGTTTTTT.

This clonotype showed up many times. The V and J genes are TRBV12-3 or TRBV12-4 and TRBJ2-7, with 7 positions matching TRBD2. This CDR3 is 13 amino acids long. Germline trimming cut 6 bases from V and 2 bases from J; bases unmatched to any gene: 4. This chain's CDR3 is CASRKGTTYEQYF. For the CDR3, the DNA is TGTGCCAGCAGGAAGGGGACTACCTACGAGCAGTACTTC.

The chain recombines TRBV7-2 with TRBJ1-4; D might be TRBD1 (6 bases). The CDR3 contains 15 residues. V lost 1 base and J lost 7, with 13 bases in between. Germline V lookup: CDR1 SGHTA, CDR2 FQGNSA. The CDR3 loop is CASSLVGGYGEKLFF. In nucleotides, the CDR3 is TGTGCCAGCAGCTTAGTAGGGGGGTATGGTGAAAAACTGTTTTTT.

On this clonotype: Mismatch with germline at one junction end may stem from a read error. This chain joins TRBV7-2 and TRBJ1-3; D is possibly TRBD1 (5 bases). This CDR3 comprises 18 residues. Germline CDR1 reads SGHTA; CDR2 reads FQGNSA. The CDR3 DNA follows: TGTGCAAGCAGCCCACACTCCATGGGGCAGAGCTCTGGAAACACCATATATTTT. Translated, it gives CASSPHSMGQSSGNTIYF.

This sequence joins TRBV7-9 and TRBJ2-7; TRBD2 agrees at 7 bases. J gave up 2 bases and V 4 bases, and 11 bases lay outside the gene matches. The CDR3 loop spans 16 amino acids. Per the germline V gene, CDR1 is SEHNR and CDR2 is FQNEAQ (reference sequence). CDR3 in amino acids: CASSSTPSGAPYEQYF. The CDR3 DNA reads TGTGCCAGCAGCTCCACTCCTAGCGGTGCACCCTACGAGCAGTACTTC. Drawing the rest from reference TRBV7-9 and TRBJ2-7, the complete variable domain is DTGVSQNPRHKITKRGQNVTFRCDPISEHNRLYWYRQTLGQGPEFLTYFQNEAQLEKSRLLSDRFSAERPKGSFSTLEIQRTEQGDSAMYLCASSSTPSGAPYEQYFGPGTRLTVT.

This clonotype was found many times. The CDR3 DNA is TGTGCCAGCAGTTTATTAGATACGCAGTATTTT. The encoded protein is CASSLLDTQYF. The chain links TRBV12-3 or TRBV12-4 to TRBJ2-3; D not certain. V lost 2 bases and J 5 bases, leaving 2 bases between the germline ends. The CDR3 extends over 11 amino acids.

In this sample, this clonotype turned up a few times. The chain recombines TRBV5-5 with TRBJ2-2; D is unresolved. V was trimmed by 2 bases and J by 3 bases, leaving 11 bases between them. This CDR3 contains 15 residues. Germline CDR1 reads SGHKS; CDR2 reads YYEKEE (reference sequence). DNA of the CDR3: TGTGCCAGCAGCTTTGAAGCTTTACACACCGGGGAGCTGTTTTTT. Protein sequence: CASSFEALHTGELFF.

This clonotype was detected only a few times. J is TRBJ1-2 and V is TRBV28; D uncertain. The CDR3 has 14 amino acids. The germline CDR1 and CDR2 sequences are MDHEN and SYDVKM. The V gene lost 6 bases and the J gene lost 8 bases, with 19 bases spanning the gap. The CDR3, as DNA: TGTGCCAGCAGCGGCGGGGAGCTCGTGGAGGGCTACACCTTC. This sequence encodes CASSGGELVEGYTF.

This clonotype was counted between two and nine times. The chain recombines TRBV18 with TRBJ2-5; D is possibly TRBD1 (5 bases). V lost 3 bases and J 1 base, leaving 9 bases between the germline ends. The V gene's germline CDR1 is KGHSH and CDR2 LQKENI. The CDR3 runs to 14 residues. CDR3 nucleotides: TGTGCCAGCTCACCTGGACAATTCCAAGAGACCCAGTACTTC. It encodes CASSPGQFQETQYF. Based on the CDR3 plus reference TRBV18 and TRBJ2-5, the full variable domain is NAGVMQNPRHLVRRRGQEARLRCSPMKGHSHVYWYRQLPEEGLKFMVYLQKENIIDESGMPKERFSAEFPKEGPSILRIQQVVRGDSAAYFCASSPGQFQETQYFGPGTRLLVL.

This clonotype was counted many times. V gene TRBV4-2 combines with J gene TRBJ2-3; D is possibly TRBD2 (5 bases). From germline, CDR1 is LGHNA and CDR2 YNFKEQ. The CDR3 runs 14 residues. Trimming pared 1 base from V and 0 bases from J, leaving 5 bases between. The CDR3 is CASSQGESTDTQYF. In DNA, the CDR3 is TGTGCCAGCAGCCAAGGGGAGAGCACAGATACGCAGTATTTT.

This clonotype has at least ten counts. The rearrangement joins TRBV4-3 to TRBJ2-7; D unclear. The CDR3 runs 14 residues. Germline loops: CDR1 LGHNA, CDR2 YSLEER. Trimming cost V 0 bases and J 2 bases, with 8 bases left between them. CDR3 nucleotides: TGCGCCAGCAGCCAAGAATATTCGCCCTACGAGCAGTACTTC. It encodes CASSQEYSPYEQYF.

This clonotype showed up many times. The chain joins TRBV5-1 to TRBJ2-3; D possibly corresponds to TRBD2 (6 bases). Germline V gene data show CDR1 as SGHRS and CDR2 as YFSETQ. The length of the CDR3 is 14 residues. V was trimmed by 3 bases and J by 0 bases, leaving 8 bases between them. Written as DNA, the CDR3 is TGCGCCAGCAGCTGGGGGACTAGCACAGATACGCAGTATTTT. Encoded protein: CASSWGTSTDTQYF.

The sample holds many counts of this clonotype. The chain combines TRBV10-3 with TRBJ2-1, with D unclear. Trimming left V 2 bases short and J 10 bases short, with 12 bases between. Germline CDR1 is ENHRY and CDR2 is SYGVKD. The CDR3 extends over 13 amino acids. CDR3 DNA: TGTGCCATCAGTGAGCCTCCTTTGATAGAGCAGTTCTTC. As protein: CAISEPPLIEQFF.

This clonotype was found many times. V and J are TRBV27 and TRBJ2-2; perhaps TRBD1 as D (5 bases). The germline CDR1 and CDR2 sequences are MNHEY and SMNVEV (reference sequence). V was cut by 5 bases and J by 3 bases, with 10 bases left in between. The CDR3 sequence is 14 residues long. The CDR3 loop reads CASSKLRDTGELFF. CDR3 DNA: TGTGCCAGCAGTAAACTCAGGGACACCGGGGAGCTGTTTTTT.

The sample holds many counts of this clonotype. The genes are TRBV4-1 and TRBJ1-2, with 8 bases aligning to TRBD1. The CDR3 spans 17 residues. Germline-derived CDR1 and CDR2 are MGHRA and YSYEKL. Trimming cost V 1 base and J 6 bases; bases outside gene matches: 13. DNA of the CDR3: TGCGCCAGCAGCCAAGTACTACCTATGACAGGGGTGAATGGCTACACCTTC. As protein: CASSQVLPMTGVNGYTF.

This clonotype appeared many times. This chain uses TRBV27 with TRBJ2-7, with 12 bases identical to TRBD2. After removal of 0 bases from V and 5 bases from J, the junction contained 5 bases not matched to a gene. The CDR3 consists of 16 residues. CDR1 is MNHEY, CDR2 SMNVEV, per germline (reference sequence). The CDR3 is CASSLSPTSGSHEQYF. The CDR3 DNA reads TGTGCCAGCAGTTTATCGCCGACTAGCGGGAGCCACGAGCAGTACTTC.

This clonotype appeared many times. This chain uses TRBV3-1 with TRBJ2-1; D possibly corresponds to TRBD2 (5 bases). This CDR3 region has 16 residues. Germline values: CDR1 LGHDT, CDR2 YNNKEL (reference sequence). V dropped 0 bases and J dropped 2 bases, with 11 bases sitting between them. DNA of the CDR3: TGTGCCAGCAGCCAAGATTTGGCGACTACCTACAATGAGCAGTTCTTC. It codes for CASSQDLATTYNEQFF.

This clonotype was picked up many times. CDR3 sequence: CASTVSGTQGPYNSPLHF. For the CDR3, the DNA is TGCGCCAGCACAGTCTCCGGCACTCAGGGGCCCTATAATTCACCCCTCCACTTT. The J gene is TRBJ1-6, the V gene TRBV5-1; a possible D gene is TRBD1 (6 bases). The CDR3 extends over 18 amino acids. V dropped 6 bases and J dropped 2 bases, with 21 bases sitting between them. Germline V gene lookup returns CDR1 SGHRS and CDR2 YFSETQ.

This clonotype is medium-sized (0.01 to 0.1%) in the sample. V and J are TRBV28 and TRBJ2-1, with a weak D call TRBD2 (7 bases). This CDR3 contains 14 residues. V was shortened by 11 bases and J by 6 bases, with 20 bases between the two germline ends. Germline-derived CDR1 and CDR2 are MDHEN and SYDVKM. The CDR3 coding sequence is TGTGCCTGTCGTCTCCCGGGGGGCACCAATGAGCAGTTCTTC. Protein sequence: CACRLPGGTNEQFF.